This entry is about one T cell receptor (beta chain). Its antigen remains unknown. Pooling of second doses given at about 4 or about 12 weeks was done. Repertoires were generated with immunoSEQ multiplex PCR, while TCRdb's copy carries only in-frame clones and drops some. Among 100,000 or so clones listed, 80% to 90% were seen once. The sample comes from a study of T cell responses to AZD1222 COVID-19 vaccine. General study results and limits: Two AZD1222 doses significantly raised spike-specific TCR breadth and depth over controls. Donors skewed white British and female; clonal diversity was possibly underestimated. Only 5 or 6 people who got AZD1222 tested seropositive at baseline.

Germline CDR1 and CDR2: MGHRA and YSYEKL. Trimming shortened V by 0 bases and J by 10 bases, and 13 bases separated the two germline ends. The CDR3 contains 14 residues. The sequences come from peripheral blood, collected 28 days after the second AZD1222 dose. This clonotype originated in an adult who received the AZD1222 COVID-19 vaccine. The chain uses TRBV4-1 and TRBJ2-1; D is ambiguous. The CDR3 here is CASSQDFRLMEQFF. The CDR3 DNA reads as TGCGCCAGCAGCCAAGATTTTCGACTGATGGAGCAGTTCTTC.